This is a list of T cell receptor beta chains from one sample in a study of T cell responses to AZD1222 COVID-19 vaccine. TCRdb's copy holds only in-frame clones and misses some; the assay was immunoSEQ multiplex PCR. The sample includes about 120,000 clones, 80% to 95% seen only once; the top ten take 4% to 4.5%. The sample consisted of peripheral blood, taken 28 days after the second dose of the MenACWY control vaccine. These receptors all come from an adult who received the MenACWY meningococcal vaccine as a control. Both conserved end residues are part of each CDR3. A D gene is named only where the DNA matches it firmly. Not all rows give a size; the values are once, few, many and, for expanded clones, a class.

clone_size	v_call	j_call	d_call	cdr3_nt	cdr3_aa
NA	TRBV2	TRBJ2-1	TRBD2	TGTGCCAGCAGCGGGACTAGCGGTGATGAGCAGTTCTTC	CASSGTSGDEQFF
NA	TRBV19	TRBJ2-7	NA	TGTGCCAGTAGTACCCTGAGGAATGCCGAGCAGTACTTC	CASSTLRNAEQYF
NA	TRBV19	TRBJ1-2	NA	TGTGCCAGTAGTCTCACGGTCCCTTCTATTGGCTACACCTTC	CASSLTVPSIGYTF
NA	TRBV7-3	TRBJ2-2	NA	TGTGCCAGCAGCTTAGAAAACACCGGGGAGCTGTTTTTT	CASSLENTGELFF
few	TRBV3-1/TRBV3-2	TRBJ2-1	TRBD2	TGTGCCAGCAGCCAAGACGGTCGGTGGGGGGGTAGCGGGAGTTATGAGCAGTTCTTC	CASSQDGRWGGSGSYEQFF
NA	TRBV6-2/TRBV6-3	TRBJ2-3	NA	TGTGCCAGCAGTTACGAAGGGGGATTGAGCACAGATACGCAGTATTTT	CASSYEGGLSTDTQYF
NA	TRBV6-5	TRBJ1-2	TRBD1	TGTGCCAGCAGCGCACAGGGGGGGGTTGGCTACACCTTC	CASSAQGGVGYTF
NA	TRBV24-1	TRBJ2-1	TRBD2	TGTGCCACCAGTGATTTGGCGGGGGGTGACTACAATGAGCAGTTCTTC	CATSDLAGGDYNEQFF
NA	TRBV20-1	TRBJ2-7	NA	TGCAGTGCTAGCGGGAGCTACGAGCAGTACTTC	CSASGSYEQYF
few	TRBV19	TRBJ2-1	TRBD2	TGTGCCAGTAGTATCCTCGGGGGGAGTGACAATGAGCAGTTCTTC	CASSILGGSDNEQFF
NA	TRBV7-2	TRBJ1-2	NA	TGTGCCAGCAGCCGGTTCGATGTGGAACTCTATGGCTACACCTTC	CASSRFDVELYGYTF
NA	TRBV6-2/TRBV6-3	TRBJ2-2	NA	TGTGCCAGCACCCCAGGTCCGGGGTTTAACACCGGGGAGCTGTTTTTT	CASTPGPGFNTGELFF
NA	TRBV5-6	TRBJ2-1	NA	TGTGCCAGCAGCTTGGGCGGACAGCCTCTTGTGCAGTTCTTC	CASSLGGQPLVQFF
NA	TRBV3-1/TRBV3-2	TRBJ2-7	TRBD2	TGTGCCAGCAGCCACCGCGGGGTAGCGGGAACCTACGAGCAGTACTTC	CASSHRGVAGTYEQYF
NA	TRBV28	TRBJ1-2	NA	TGTGCCAGCACCCCAAGGGCCGGGGCCTTTACCTTC	CASTPRAGAFTF
NA	TRBV15	TRBJ1-2	NA	TGTGCCACCAGCAGAGGTAGGGTGGCCGGGCCGAGAGAGGGCTACACCTTC	CATSRGRVAGPREGYTF
NA	TRBV6-1	TRBJ1-2	NA	TGTGCCAGCTCCCTTTATCAGGGGAATGGCTACACCTTC	CASSLYQGNGYTF
NA	TRBV6-5	TRBJ1-6	NA	TGTGCCAGCAGTTCGGACAGAAATAATTCACCCCTCCACTTT	CASSSDRNNSPLHF
NA	TRBV2	TRBJ2-1	NA	TGTGCCAGCAGGCAGGGCGGCGATGAGCAGTTCTTC	CASRQGGDEQFF
NA	TRBV28	TRBJ1-5	NA	TGTGCCAGCAGTGGCCAGGGACTGAGCAATCAGCCCCAGCATTTT	CASSGQGLSNQPQHF
NA	TRBV5-5	TRBJ1-1	NA	TGTGCCAGCAGCTTGCAAGCGAACACTGAAGCTTTCTTT	CASSLQANTEAFF
NA	TRBV5-5	TRBJ1-5	NA	TGTGCCAGCAGCTTGGTGACAGATAGCAATCAGCCCCAGCATTTT	CASSLVTDSNQPQHF
NA	TRBV15	TRBJ1-5	NA	TGTGCAACCAGTGTCGGAGGCGATTGGCCCCAGCATTTT	CATSVGGDWPQHF
NA	TRBV7-9	TRBJ1-5	TRBD1	TGTGCCAGCAGCGTGGACAGGGGCAATCAGCCCCAGCATTTT	CASSVDRGNQPQHF
NA	TRBV29-1	TRBJ2-5	NA	TGCAGCGTCGCACTCCGGGTATGGGGTCAAGAGACCCAGTACTTC	CSVALRVWGQETQYF
NA	TRBV30	TRBJ2-7	NA	TGTGCCTGGAAAGGAGGGGGCTACGAGCAGTACTTC	CAWKGGGYEQYF
NA	TRBV10-3	TRBJ1-4	NA	TGTGCCACCGGTGGGGGGGATAGCGAAAAACTGTTTTTT	CATGGGDSEKLFF
NA	TRBV20-1	TRBJ2-3	TRBD1	TGCAGTGCTAGTAAGGGACAGGGGACCACAGATACGCAGTATTTT	CSASKGQGTTDTQYF
NA	TRBV27	TRBJ2-7	TRBD2	TGTGCCAGCAGTTTATCACTAGCGGGGGTATACGAGCAGTACTTC	CASSLSLAGVYEQYF
NA	TRBV27	TRBJ1-2	NA	TGTGCCAGCAGTTCCTCTGAACACAGGGCGTATGGCTACACCTTC	CASSSSEHRAYGYTF
few	TRBV30	TRBJ1-1	NA	TGTGCCTGGACCCAGGGCAGCACTGAAGCTTTCTTT	CAWTQGSTEAFF
NA	TRBV4-3	TRBJ1-2	NA	TGCGCCAGCAGCCAAGATCGCACAGTCGACTATGGCTACACCTTC	CASSQDRTVDYGYTF
once	TRBV19	TRBJ1-5	NA	TGTGCCAGTAGTATGACAGGCTATAGCAATCAGCCCCAGCATTTT	CASSMTGYSNQPQHF
once	TRBV18	TRBJ1-1	NA	TGTGCCAGCTCAGCCAGTATGGGGACTGAAGCTTTCTTT	CASSASMGTEAFF
NA	TRBV10-3	TRBJ2-5	TRBD2	TGTGCCATCAGTGAGGATGTGGGAGGGCCTCAAGAGACCCAGTACTTC	CAISEDVGGPQETQYF
NA	TRBV12-3/TRBV12-4	TRBJ1-2	NA	TGTGCCAGCAAACGAGCAGGTGGTGGCTACACCTTC	CASKRAGGGYTF
NA	TRBV15	TRBJ1-1	NA	TGTGCCACCAGCCGCTGGGGAGGGGACGATGAAGCTTTCTTT	CATSRWGGDDEAFF
NA	TRBV13	TRBJ2-1	NA	TGTGCCAGCAGCACTGACGAGGGTGAGCAGTTCTTC	CASSTDEGEQFF
NA	TRBV5-1	TRBJ1-4	TRBD1	TGCGCCAGCAGCTTGGGGGACAGGGAGGGTGAAAAACTGTTTTTT	CASSLGDREGEKLFF
once	TRBV28	TRBJ1-1	TRBD1	TGTGCCAGCAGTTTAGGGACAGCTATGAACACTGAAGCTTTCTTT	CASSLGTAMNTEAFF